Shown below are 31 T cell receptor beta chains from a single sample sequenced in a study of identical twins. TCRdb reprocessed the 5' RACE reads via MiXCR and lists one record per CDR3 protein. The sample carries 520,000 or so distinct CDR3 sequences, 20% to 25% recorded once. These data were likewise used in another study, on T cells expressing NK-cell markers.

The sample consisted of CD4+ T cells sorted from blood. The receptors derive from a woman aged 18-29 years in good health.

The chain uses TRBV29-1 and TRBJ1-5, with D perhaps TRBD1 (6 bases). V was pared by 6 bases and J by 6 bases, with 15 bases between. The CDR3 has 13 amino acids. The germline gives CDR1 SQVTM, CDR2 ANQGSEA. CDR3 DNA: TGCAGCGTCCAGGGGAGTAGGGGTCAGCCCCAGCATTTT. Its translation: CSVQGSRGQPQHF.

The CDR3 here is CASSESGTGELFF. CDR3 coding DNA: TGTGCCAGCAGTGAATCGGGAACCGGGGAGCTGTTTTTT. The chain joins TRBV25-1 to TRBJ2-2, with D tentatively TRBD2 (5 bases). Germline CDR1 reads MGHDK; CDR2 reads SYGVNS. The germline V and J ends were trimmed by 1 base and 5 bases, with 5 bases remaining between them. There are 13 residues in the CDR3.

This clonotype has a count of ten or more. The chain recombines TRBV6-5 with TRBJ2-5, with D hard to call. The germline V gene has CDR1 MNHEY and CDR2 SVGAGI. The CDR3 totals 13 residues. Trimming shortened V by 4 bases and J by 2 bases, and 8 bases separated the two germline ends. CDR3 sequence (DNA): TGTGCCAGCAGTTTACCAGGACAAGAGACCCAGTACTTC. Amino acid sequence: CASSLPGQETQYF.

V is TRBV12-3 or TRBV12-4 and J is TRBJ1-6; perhaps TRBD1 as D (5 bases). The V and J ends lost 6 bases and 5 bases respectively, with 17 bases between them. This CDR3 comprises 16 residues. The CDR3 spells CASRNLGAGNNSPLHF. In DNA, the CDR3 is TGTGCCAGCAGAAACCTTGGGGCAGGGAATAATTCACCCCTCCACTTT.

This clonotype was recorded a few times. The chain uses TRBV20-1 and TRBJ2-7; 11 bases map to TRBD2. CDR3 length equals 13 residues. The V segment lost 4 bases and the J segment 5 bases; nucleotides outside the gene matches: 4. Per the germline V gene, CDR1 is DFQATT and CDR2 is SNEGSKA (reference sequence). This chain's CDR3 is CSANPTSGDEQYF. The CDR3 region has the DNA TGCAGTGCTAACCCGACTAGCGGGGACGAGCAGTACTTC.

CDR3 nucleotides: TGTGCCAGCAGTTGGAGCGGGAGTACAAACACCGGGGAGCTGTTTTTT. Amino acids: CASSWSGSTNTGELFF. This chain uses TRBV6-2 or TRBV6-3 with TRBJ2-2; 8 nucleotides agree with TRBD2. Germline V gene lookup returns CDR1 MNHEY and CDR2 SVGEGT. Losses at the gene ends were 4 bases for V and 2 bases for J; bases not matched to a gene: 6. The CDR3 is 16 residues long.

This clonotype was observed a few times. V and J are TRBV3-1 and TRBJ2-1, with a tentative D call TRBD2 (6 bases). CDR3 length: 15 residues. V was trimmed by 1 base and J by 1 base, leaving 8 bases between them. The germline V gene has CDR1 LGHDT and CDR2 YNNKEL (reference sequence). This chain's CDR3 is CASSQVAGSYNEQFF. CDR3 sequence (DNA): TGTGCCAGCAGCCAAGTCGCGGGATCCTACAATGAGCAGTTCTTC.

This clonotype has only a few counts. The chain carries TRBV20-1 and TRBJ1-2; D is possibly TRBD1 (5 bases). The ends were cut back, 6 bases at V and 5 bases at J, with 16 bases in the middle. From germline, CDR1 is DFQATT and CDR2 SNEGSKA (reference sequence). CDR3 size: 13 residues. In DNA, the CDR3 is TGCAGTGCCCCAGAGCCCGGGGGGTATGGCTACACCTTC. This translates into CSAPEPGGYGYTF.

V is TRBV5-1 and J is TRBJ2-3; no clear D. CDR3 length: 17 amino acids. Germline lookup yields CDR1 SGHRS and CDR2 YFSETQ. The V gene lost 0 bases and the J gene lost 2 bases, with 16 bases spanning the gap. In DNA form, the CDR3 reads TGCGCCAGCAGCTTGGTACGGCAGCTTAGACCCACAGATACGCAGTATTTT. It specifies CASSLVRQLRPTDTQYF.

The chain combines TRBV11-2 with TRBJ1-1; D perhaps matches TRBD1 (5 bases). Between the trimmed V and J ends, which lost 5 bases and 4 bases, there was a span of 14 bases. This CDR3 has 14 amino acids. Germline values: CDR1 SGHAT, CDR2 FQNNGV. CDR3 sequence reads: CASSHAGTITEAFF. CDR3 bases: TGTGCCAGCAGCCACGCAGGGACTATCACTGAAGCTTTCTTT.

This clonotype was detected a few times. This chain's CDR3 is CASALAGGGEQFF. DNA of the CDR3: TGTGCCAGCGCGCTAGCGGGAGGAGGGGAGCAGTTCTTC. The chain employs TRBV6-6 and TRBJ2-1; 11 bases line up with TRBD2. The ends lost 8 bases at V and 10 bases at J; junction bases unmatched: 7. Germline V CDR1 and CDR2: MNHNY, SVGAGI (reference sequence). This CDR3 has 13 residues.

The rearrangement uses TRBV12-3 or TRBV12-4 and TRBJ2-7; no reliable D call. This CDR3 contains 14 residues. V was cut by 5 bases and J by 3 bases, with 14 bases left in between. The CDR3 region is CASSTSDTNYEQYF. The DNA of the CDR3 is TGTGCCAGCAGTACCTCCGACACTAACTACGAGCAGTACTTC.

This clonotype was seen more than once but under ten times. The chain employs TRBV12-3 or TRBV12-4 and TRBJ2-3; a possible D gene is TRBD2 (6 bases). V was clipped by 7 bases and J by 0 bases, with 8 bases between them. There are 13 residues in the CDR3. CDR3 loop: CASNSGSTDTQYF. DNA of the CDR3: TGTGCCAGCAATAGCGGTAGCACAGATACGCAGTATTTT.

The V call is TRBV6-5, the J call TRBJ1-2, with 11 nucleotides matching TRBD1. V gave up 4 bases and J gave up 8 bases; unmatched junction bases: 6. The CDR3 runs 14 residues. Germline CDR1 reads MNHEY; CDR2 reads SVGAGI. CDR3 DNA sequence: TGTGCCAGCAGTTTGGACAGGGGGCGGGGAGGCTACACCTTC. Translating it yields CASSLDRGRGGYTF.

CDR3 in amino acids: CASSLEQMNTEAFF. Here the CDR3 DNA reads TGCGCCAGCAGCTTGGAACAGATGAACACTGAAGCTTTCTTT. The chain has TRBV5-1 and TRBJ1-1; D gene unclear. Trimming removed 0 bases from V and 0 bases from J, with 6 bases in between. Germline lookup yields CDR1 SGHRS and CDR2 YFSETQ. The length of the CDR3 is 14 residues.

This clonotype was seen only a few times. The V and J genes are TRBV7-2 and TRBJ2-1, with 9 bases lining up with TRBD1. Trimming removed 6 bases from V and 5 bases from J; junction bases left unmatched: 8. The length of the CDR3 is 15 residues. Germline values: CDR1 SGHTA, CDR2 FQGNSA. The CDR3 sequence: CASRLPGQGDNEQFF. The CDR3 coding sequence is TGTGCCAGCAGATTACCGGGACAGGGTGACAATGAGCAGTTCTTC.

This clonotype was recorded many times. The rearrangement links TRBV29-1 to TRBJ1-1; D unclear. Germline assignment: CDR1 SQVTM and CDR2 ANQGSEA. This CDR3 comprises 10 residues. V lost 4 bases to trimming and J lost 4 bases, with 4 bases between them. CDR3 sequence reads: CSVAGTEAFF. The CDR3 nucleotides read TGCAGCGTTGCGGGCACTGAAGCTTTCTTT.

This clonotype was found many times. The V gene is TRBV12-3 or TRBV12-4, the J gene TRBJ1-1; D remains unclear. The CDR3 is 13 amino acids. Deletions cut 7 bases from V and 5 bases from J, with 14 bases between. CDR3 region: CASTLTPGTEAFF. CDR3 bases: TGTGCCAGCACCTTGACTCCCGGGACTGAAGCTTTCTTT.

There are many counts of this clonotype. The V call is TRBV28, the J call TRBJ2-5; D is undetermined. The V end was cut by 6 bases, the J end by 5 bases, with 7 bases between. Germline CDR1 reads MDHEN; CDR2 reads SYDVKM. The CDR3 runs to 11 residues. The CDR3 here is CASRVRETQYF. The CDR3 DNA reads as TGTGCCAGCAGGGTTCGGGAGACCCAGTACTTC.

Comment on this clonotype: A much more abundant neighbour one base away suggests this may be a read error. The rearrangement links TRBV10-3 to TRBJ2-5, with 8 bases fitting TRBD2. The CDR3 contains 14 residues. CDR1 is ENHRY, CDR2 SYGVKD, per germline. CDR3 sequence reads: CANSESGSRETQYF. Here the CDR3 DNA reads TGTGCCAACAGTGAGAGCGGGAGCAGGGAGACCCAGTACTTC.

The chain combines TRBV5-1 with TRBJ2-1; 12 positions agree with TRBD2. Trimming took 4 bases from V and 6 from J; bases not matched to a gene: 8. The CDR3 loop spans 16 amino acids. In germline, CDR1 is SGHRS, CDR2 YFSETQ. As DNA, the CDR3 is TGCGCCAGCAGCCTCCCCGAGACTAGCGGGAGCAATGAGCAGTTCTTC. Translation: CASSLPETSGSNEQFF.

This chain connects TRBV25-1 to TRBJ1-4; D gene unclear. V lost 8 bases and J lost 0, with 7 bases in between. This CDR3 is 13 amino acids long. CDR1 is MGHDK, CDR2 SYGVNS, per germline. CDR3 amino acids: CASRNPTNEKLFF. The CDR3 DNA is TGTGCCAGCCGCAACCCAACTAATGAAAAACTGTTTTTT.

The V gene is TRBV5-1, the J gene TRBJ2-4; the D is unclear. This CDR3 region has 15 residues. The ends were cut back, 0 bases at V and 5 bases at J, with 12 bases in the middle. CDR1 and CDR2 (germline): SGHRS, YFSETQ. CDR3: CASSLELPWENIQYF. In DNA, the CDR3 is TGCGCCAGCAGCTTGGAGCTCCCCTGGGAAAACATTCAGTACTTC.

The rearrangement joins TRBV2 to TRBJ2-3; D remains unclear. Deletions cut 7 bases from V and 5 bases from J, with 7 bases between. This CDR3 has 11 residues. CDR1 and CDR2 (germline): SNHLY, FYNNEI. Written as DNA, the CDR3 is TGTGCCAGCACGTTCGAAGATACGCAGTATTTT. Protein: CASTFEDTQYF.

The chain is built from TRBV18 and TRBJ2-1; D uncertain. The CDR3 totals 14 residues. V lost 6 bases, J lost 0 bases, and 9 bases lay in between. CDR1 and CDR2 (germline): KGHSH, LQKENI. The CDR3 sequence: CASSGKSSYNEQFF. Written as DNA, the CDR3 is TGTGCCAGCTCGGGGAAGAGCTCCTACAATGAGCAGTTCTTC. Using reference TRBV18 and TRBJ2-1 for the parts outside the CDR3, the full variable domain is NAGVMQNPRHLVRRRGQEARLRCSPMKGHSHVYWYRQLPEEGLKFMVYLQKENIIDESGMPKERFSAEFPKEGPSILRIQQVVRGDSAAYFCASSGKSSYNEQFFGPGTRLTVL.

This clonotype has more than one count but fewer than ten. The CDR3 loop is CSAWTSGRADTQYF. CDR3 bases: TGCAGTGCTTGGACTAGCGGGAGGGCCGATACGCAGTATTTT. The rearrangement joins TRBV20-1 to TRBJ2-3; 15 bases match TRBD2. This CDR3 spans 14 amino acids. Germline CDR1 DFQATT, CDR2 SNEGSKA (reference sequence). J gave up 6 bases and V 5 bases, and 3 bases lay outside the gene matches.

This clonotype has more than one count but fewer than ten. This chain joins TRBV4-3 and TRBJ2-7, with D hard to call. The V end was cut by 3 bases, the J end by 4 bases, with 22 bases between. The CDR3 consists of 17 residues. Germline V gene data show CDR1 as LGHNA and CDR2 as YSLEER. Here the CDR3 DNA reads TGCGCCAGCAGCCAGAACTCCAACAGAAGGTTTGTGTACGAGCAGTACTTC. Translation gives CASSQNSNRRFVYEQYF.

V is TRBV10-1 and J is TRBJ2-3; D is uncertain. V was pared by 0 bases and J by 3 bases, with 7 bases between. In germline, CDR1 is WNHNN, CDR2 SYGVQD (reference sequence). This CDR3 is 14 amino acids long. CDR3: CASSESRPTDTQYF. The CDR3 DNA is TGCGCCAGCAGTGAGTCTAGACCGACAGATACGCAGTATTTT.

The rearrangement links TRBV11-3 to TRBJ2-1; D is possibly TRBD2 (5 bases). CDR1 is SGHNT, CDR2 YENEEA, per germline. The CDR3 has 15 amino acids. V was clipped by 2 bases and J by 12 bases, with 20 bases between them. Written as DNA, the CDR3 is TGTGCCAGCAGCTTAAGTGCCCAGGTCGGCGGAGGGCAGTTCTTC. Protein: CASSLSAQVGGGQFF. Variable domain in full (rest from reference TRBV11-3 and TRBJ2-1): EAGVVQSPRYKIIEKKQPVAFWCNPISGHNTLYWYLQNLGQGPELLIRYENEEAVDDSQLPKDRFSAERLKGVDSTLKIQPAELGDSAVYLCASSLSAQVGGGQFFGPGTRLTVL.

V is TRBV3-1 and J is TRBJ2-3; D ambiguous. Looked up from germline, CDR1 is LGHDT and CDR2 is YNNKEL (reference sequence). This CDR3 is built from 14 residues. V shed 1 base and J shed 4 bases, with 9 bases lying between them. CDR3 in DNA: TGTGCCAGCAGCCAAGTAGACTGGGCAGATACGCAGTATTTT. Its protein is CASSQVDWADTQYF.

The chain carries TRBV5-1 and TRBJ2-7; maybe TRBD2 (5 bases). Germline CDR1 and CDR2: SGHRS and YFSETQ. This CDR3 has 14 residues. With 7 bases removed from V and 0 bases from J, the gap between germline ends came to 14 bases. The CDR3 loop reads CASGPSGGSYEQYF. CDR3 nucleotides: TGCGCCAGCGGTCCTTCTGGAGGCTCCTACGAGCAGTACTTC.